Detailed here is one TCR beta chain. Its antigen remains unidentified. The sample holds no much larger clone one base away, and base qualities are not on file. This record belongs to a study of T cell responses to AZD1222 COVID-19 vaccine (dated by TCRdb to the early 2020s). Turning to the overall study: Because spike-specific TCR depth and breadth did not differ between the two schedules, AZD1222 recipients who got a second dose at roughly 4 weeks were pooled with those who got a second dose at roughly 12 weeks. A total of over 230 trial participants underwent TCR sequencing, of whom about 200 received two doses of AZD1222 and some 25 received two doses of the MenACWY control vaccine. Trial participants were enrolled by age into 18-55, 56-69 and 70-plus year subgroups, with approximately 160, 26 and 62 TCR-sequenced participants respectively.

Sample time point, as interpreted from the label and publication: baseline before first vaccination. Samples from vaccinated people were obtained from the UK trials COV001 and COV002, which included a single-blind randomized controlled phase 2/3 trial of AZD1222 (ChAdOx1 nCoV-19) in healthy adults. Trial participant PBMC samples were collected at day 0 and day 28 after the second dose for TCRbeta chain sequencing. For CDR1 and CDR2, the germline V gene (reference sequence) lists PRHDT and FYEKMQ. The trim is 8 bases for V and 1 base for J, with a gap of 5 bases between the germline ends. The CDR3, cysteine through phenylalanine, is 11 amino acids long. Of the read, only the CDR3 DNA is kept; its 33 bases are in frame from base 1. Study-level results and caveats: Because no day 14 peak-response samples were available, repertoires were characterized only after the peak T cell response. Most participants were white British and females outnumbered males, and the authors suggested that clonal diversity may have been underestimated. Conclusions about previously exposed vaccinees were limited because only a handful of AZD1222 recipients were SARS-CoV-2 seropositive at baseline. After two AZD1222 doses, both the breadth and the depth of spike-specific TCRs were significantly higher than at day 0 and than in MenACWY recipients. The whole spike protein was spanned by vaccine-associated CD4 TCRs, and dominant responses were seen in regions 160-218 and 743-854. Epitopes outside the regions mutated in the B.1.351 and B.1.1.7 variants were reportedly recognized by nearly half of the unique spike-specific TCRs. The 56-69-year group was small, and its depth increase did not reach significance, likely because of low power.

The CDR3 regions of human TCRbeta chains were subjected to immunosequencing. For the original study's pipeline: Repertoire TCRs were checked for matches against a reference library of SARS-CoV-2-specific TCRs that had been generated using the MIRA antigen-specificity platform. Breadth meant the fraction of unique TCRs that were SARS-CoV-2-associated, whereas depth meant the fraction of total T cells that were SARS-CoV-2-associated. Each spike-specific TCR was assigned to its reactive spike region and to a CD4 or CD8 class using the MIRA data. Log10-transformed breadth and depth values were compared by one-way ANOVA with Sidak's multiple comparisons tests. TCRdb obtained this table from immuneACCESS and retained in-frame rearrangements with V and J assigned. These tables miss some clones; where compared with another copy, unresolved V genes account for less than half of the shortfall, and the remainder is unexplained. V and J calls plus clone size are reproduced from that table; the DNA served to infer D and trimming. Recorded for this sample are around 76,000 clones; 84% of them occurred a single time. In total, the top ten clones hold 9.5% to 10% of the sample.

This receptor was taken from an adult in good health. The sequencing here drew on peripheral blood, taken on day 0 of AZD1222 vaccination. This receptor chain uses TRBV13 and TRBJ1-1, with no D gene named confidently. The nucleotide sequence reads as follows: TGTGCCAGCGGGCAGAACACTGAAGCTTTCTTT. This encodes CASGQNTEAFF.